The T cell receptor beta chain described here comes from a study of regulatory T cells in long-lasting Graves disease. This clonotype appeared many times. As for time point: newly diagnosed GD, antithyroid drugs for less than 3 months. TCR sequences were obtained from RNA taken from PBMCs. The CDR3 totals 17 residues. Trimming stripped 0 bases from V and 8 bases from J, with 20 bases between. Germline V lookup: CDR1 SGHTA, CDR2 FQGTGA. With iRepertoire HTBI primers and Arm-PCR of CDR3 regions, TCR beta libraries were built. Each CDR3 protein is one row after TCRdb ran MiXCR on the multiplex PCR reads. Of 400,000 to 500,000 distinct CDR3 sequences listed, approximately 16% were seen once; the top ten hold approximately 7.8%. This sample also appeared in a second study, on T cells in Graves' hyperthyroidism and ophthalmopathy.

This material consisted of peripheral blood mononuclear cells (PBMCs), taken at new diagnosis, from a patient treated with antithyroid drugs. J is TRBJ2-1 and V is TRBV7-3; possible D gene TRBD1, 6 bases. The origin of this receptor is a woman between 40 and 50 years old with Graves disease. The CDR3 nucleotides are TGTGCCAGCAGCTTAACCCCAGGGGACCACCCCCGGGATGAGCAGTTCTTC. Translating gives CASSLTPGDHPRDEQFF.